Presented here are 22 T cell receptor beta chains from one specimen sequenced in a study of OX40 agonist ivuxolimab in advanced cancers. Method: immunoSEQ multiplex PCR; TCRdb's copy keeps in-frame clones and lacks some. The profile shows approximately 50,000 clones, around four fifths of them singletons. The sequenced sample was CD4+ or CD8+ T cells sorted from blood, obtained in a trial of the OX40 agonist ivuxolimab. These receptors were collected from an adult with an advanced solid tumor such as melanoma, head and neck, liver or kidney cancer.

This clone occurred once. At the DNA level, this CDR3 is encoded by other sequences in the same sample as well. The CDR3 is CASSLDTASSYEQYF. CDR3 nucleotide sequence: TGTGCCAGCAGCTTAGATACAGCTAGCTCCTACGAGCAGTACTTC. The chain couples TRBV11-1 to TRBJ2-7; D unclear. The V and J ends lost 1 base and 0 bases respectively, with 10 bases between them. Looked up from germline, CDR1 is SGHAT and CDR2 is FQDESV (reference sequence). The CDR3 extends over 15 amino acids. Full variable domain (missing parts from reference TRBV11-1 and TRBJ2-7): EAEVAQSPRYKITEKSQAVAFWCDPISGHATLYWYRQILGQGPELLVQFQDESVVDDSQLPKDRFSAERLKGVDSTLKIQPAELGDSAMYLCASSLDTASSYEQYFGPGTRLTVT.

The V call is TRBV10-3, the J call TRBJ1-6; D is possibly TRBD1 (5 bases). The CDR3 runs 16 residues. V lost 2 bases to trimming and J lost 8 bases, with 16 bases between them. Per the germline V gene, CDR1 is ENHRY and CDR2 is SYGVKD. CDR3 loop: CAISETGLYPDSPLHF. The CDR3 DNA follows: TGTGCCATCAGTGAGACAGGATTATACCCCGATTCACCCCTCCACTTT.

The V gene is TRBV7-6, the J gene TRBJ2-7; TRBD1 is a possible D gene (5 bases). The CDR3 is made up of 13 amino acids. CDR1 and CDR2 from the germline V gene are SGHVS and FNYEAQ. V was clipped by 2 bases and J by 9 bases, with 14 bases between them. The CDR3 DNA reads as TGTGCCAGCAGCTTAAATTCTGACAGCCTGCAGTACTTC. Encoded protein: CASSLNSDSLQYF.

This clone was picked up one time. The chain is built from TRBV18 and TRBJ2-7; 7 bases line up with TRBD1. V trimming: 2 bases; J trimming: 0 bases; junction bases outside the gene matches: 4. Germline V CDR1 and CDR2: KGHSH, LQKENI. The CDR3 totals 15 residues. The CDR3 DNA sequence: TGTGCCAGCTCACCAAGTCCAGGGGGCTCCTACGAGCAGTACTTC. Translating gives CASSPSPGGSYEQYF.

The J gene is TRBJ2-7, the V gene TRBV6-1, with a tentative D call TRBD1 (7 bases). Per the germline V gene, CDR1 is MNHNS and CDR2 is SASEGT. V was pared by 11 bases and J by 1 base, with 12 bases between. The CDR3 has 12 residues. The CDR3 DNA reads as TGTGCCGCGGGACAGCTATCCTACGAGCAGTACTTC. Translated: CAAGQLSYEQYF.

This clone was picked up one time. This chain uses TRBV10-3 with TRBJ2-4; TRBD1 agrees at 8 bases. V lost 4 bases and J lost 1; bases outside the gene matches: 0. The germline V gene has CDR1 ENHRY and CDR2 SYGVKD. This CDR3 region has 14 residues. CDR3 nucleotides: TGTGCCATCAGTGGGGACAGGGCCAAAAACATTCAGTACTTC. Amino acid sequence: CAISGDRAKNIQYF.

This sequence joins TRBV5-1 and TRBJ2-6; D is unresolved. The CDR3 is made up of 16 amino acids. In germline, CDR1 is SGHRS, CDR2 YFSETQ. V was pared by 0 bases and J by 0 bases, with 7 bases between. For the CDR3, the DNA is TGCGCCAGCAGCTTGGGAGACAACTCTGGGGCCAACGTCCTGACTTTC. Protein: CASSLGDNSGANVLTF.

The chain couples TRBV29-1 to TRBJ1-3; maybe TRBD1 (6 bases). Trimming stripped 5 bases from V and 4 bases from J, with 15 bases between. The CDR3 is 14 amino acids. Germline values: CDR1 SQVTM, CDR2 ANQGSEA. CDR3 bases: TGCAGCGTTTCTGGTGTACAGGGAGGAAACACCATATATTTT. Its protein product is CSVSGVQGGNTIYF.

V and J are TRBV5-1 and TRBJ1-3, with D possibly matching TRBD1 (5 bases). The CDR3 runs 16 residues. V was shortened by 0 bases and J by 4 bases, with 14 bases between the two germline ends. CDR1 is SGHRS, CDR2 YFSETQ, per germline. The CDR3 sequence: CASSLAEGHAGNTIYF. CDR3 coding DNA: TGCGCCAGCAGCTTGGCCGAGGGGCATGCGGGAAACACCATATATTTT.

The V call is TRBV2, the J call TRBJ2-1, with D unclear. CDR1 and CDR2 from the germline V gene are SNHLY and FYNNEI. Trimming removed 2 bases from V and 8 bases from J, with 10 bases in between. CDR3 size: 13 residues. This chain's CDR3 is CASSETPWDEQFF. The DNA of the CDR3 is TGTGCCAGCAGTGAAACACCCTGGGATGAGCAGTTCTTC. The complete variable domain, with remaining parts taken from reference TRBV2 and TRBJ2-1, reads EPEVTQTPSHQVTQMGQEVILRCVPISNHLYFYWYRQILGQKVEFLVSFYNNEISEKSEIFDDQFSVERPDGSNFTLKIRSTKLEDSAMYFCASSETPWDEQFFGPGTRLTVL.

The CDR3 loop reads CASSHPGGSVTDTQYF. The CDR3 DNA follows: TGTGCCAGTAGCCACCCCGGGGGGTCGGTTACAGATACGCAGTATTTT. V gene TRBV19 combines with J gene TRBJ2-3; 7 bases are a match to TRBD2. After removal of 6 bases from V and 3 bases from J, the junction contained 12 bases not matched to a gene. In germline, CDR1 is LNHDA, CDR2 SQIVND (reference sequence). The CDR3 loop spans 16 amino acids.

The rearrangement joins TRBV10-3 to TRBJ2-5, with 7 bases aligning to TRBD1. Germline V gives CDR1 ENHRY, CDR2 SYGVKD. J was trimmed by 2 bases and V by 3 bases; bases with no gene match: 3. The CDR3 has 14 amino acids. The CDR3 reads CAISEGTAQETQYF. CDR3 coding DNA: TGTGCCATCAGTGAAGGGACAGCTCAAGAGACCCAGTACTTC.

This chain links TRBV6-1 with TRBJ1-1, with 8 bases that match TRBD1. V was clipped by 4 bases and J by 4 bases; unmatched bases: 8. The CDR3 runs 15 residues. Germline V gene data show CDR1 as MNHNS and CDR2 as SASEGT. The CDR3 nucleotides read TGTGCCAGCAGTGGGGATCAGGGGGCTGTCACTGAAGCTTTCTTT. It translates to CASSGDQGAVTEAFF.

This sequence joins TRBV5-6 and TRBJ1-6; unclear D gene. V lost 0 bases to trimming and J lost 0 bases, with 4 bases between them. The CDR3 is 15 residues long. CDR1 and CDR2 (germline): SGHDT, YYEEEE. CDR3 sequence (DNA): TGTGCCAGCAGCTTGGGGGGCTCCTATAATTCACCCCTCCACTTT. Translating it yields CASSLGGSYNSPLHF. Full variable domain (remainder filled in from reference TRBV5-6 and TRBJ1-6): DAGVTQSPTHLIKTRGQQVTLRCSPKSGHDTVSWYQQALGQGPQFIFQYYEEEERQRGNFPDRFSGHQFPNYSSELNVNALLLGDSALYLCASSLGGSYNSPLHFGNGTRLTVT.

This chain connects TRBV15 to TRBJ2-3; D gene uncertain. The germline V and J ends were trimmed by 2 bases and 2 bases, with 2 bases remaining between them. CDR1 LNHNV and CDR2 YYDKDF come from the germline V gene (reference sequence). The CDR3 is 12 amino acids. The CDR3 bases are TGTGCCACCAGCAGATTCACAGATACGCAGTATTTT. It yields the protein CATSRFTDTQYF.

The chain has TRBV5-1 and TRBJ2-5, with D possibly being TRBD1 (5 bases). The CDR3 is 14 residues long. CDR1 is SGHRS, CDR2 YFSETQ, per germline. Trimming removed 3 bases at V and 4 bases at J, with 13 bases between. CDR3 coding DNA: TGCGCCAGCAGCTCGGCAGGGTACCCAGAGACCCAGTACTTC. The encoded protein is CASSSAGYPETQYF.

The rearrangement uses TRBV5-5 and TRBJ1-2; D gene uncertain. V lost 0 bases and J 0 bases, leaving 9 bases between the germline ends. Germline V CDR1 and CDR2: SGHKS, YYEKEE (reference sequence). The CDR3 has 15 amino acids. The CDR3 region has the DNA TGTGCCAGCAGCTTGGAATTGTGGGCTAACTATGGCTACACCTTC. Residues: CASSLELWANYGYTF.

This chain joins TRBV7-9 and TRBJ2-7, with TRBD2 matching over 10 bases. Germline CDR1 and CDR2: SEHNR and FQNEAQ (reference sequence). V lost 1 base and J lost 3; bases outside the gene matches: 9. The CDR3 totals 17 residues. The CDR3 spells CASSLGYGLAGDYEQYF. CDR3 coding DNA: TGTGCCAGCAGCTTAGGTTATGGCCTAGCGGGGGACTACGAGCAGTACTTC.

This chain uses TRBV5-1 with TRBJ1-2, with TRBD1 matching 7 bases. The trim removed 4 bases at V and 2 bases at J, leaving 5 bases unmatched. Germline V CDR1 and CDR2: SGHRS, YFSETQ. This CDR3 spans 14 amino acids. The CDR3 region is CASSPGQPNYGYTF. The DNA of the CDR3 is TGCGCCAGCAGCCCGGGACAGCCAAACTATGGCTACACCTTC.

The chain couples TRBV6-6 to TRBJ1-1, with a tentative D call TRBD1 (6 bases). This CDR3 comprises 16 residues. The germline V gene encodes CDR1 MNHNY and CDR2 SVGAGI (reference sequence). V lost 2 bases to trimming and J lost 1 base, with 14 bases between them. For the CDR3, the DNA is TGTGCCAGCAGTTACGCGGCAGGGGTGACGAACACTGAAGCTTTCTTT. As protein: CASSYAAGVTNTEAFF.

This chain joins TRBV12-1 and TRBJ2-1; the table's D call, TRBD2, was not checked against the DNA. TRBV12-1 is annotated as a pseudogene. The CDR3 loop spans 18 amino acids. CDR3 amino acids: CASSSIKYRREAYNEQFF. The CDR3 nucleotides are TGTGCCAGCAGCTCTATTAAGTATAGGCGGGAGGCCTACAATGAGCAGTTCTTC.

The gene calls are TRBV30 and TRBJ1-5; TRBD1 agrees at 7 bases. There are 13 residues in the CDR3. Germline assignment: CDR1 GTSNPN and CDR2 SVGIG (reference sequence). Germline trimming cut 0 bases from V and 9 bases from J; bases unmatched to any gene: 5. CDR3 loop: CAWSVDRVRPQHF. The CDR3 bases are TGTGCCTGGAGTGTCGACAGGGTAAGGCCCCAGCATTTT.